This T cell receptor beta chain was profiled in a study of T-cell reconstitution after alpha-beta-depleted transplantation in children. Germline-derived CDR1 and CDR2 are SGHTA and FQGNSA. V lost 1 base and J lost 0, with 3 bases in between. The CDR3 extends over 13 amino acids. In this sample, this clonotype turned up many times. Unique molecular identifiers were used in preparing the TCRbeta library. TCRdb recomputed calls from the PCR reads with MiXCR, one row per CDR3 protein. The repertoire includes 530,000 or so distinct CDR3 sequences, roughly 27% of them detected once, and around 36% sits in the top ten.

The material sequenced was PBMCs, taken before TCRalphabeta/CD19-depleted stem cell transplant. The gene calls are TRBV7-2 and TRBJ1-1, with D hard to call. The source of this sequence is a boy in the first two years of life with Wiskott-Aldrich syndrome, due to receive a stem cell transplant. CDR3 residues: CASSLVVNTEAFF. Written as DNA, the CDR3 is TGTGCCAGCAGCTTAGTGGTGAACACTGAAGCTTTCTTT.